This T cell receptor (beta chain) was sequenced in a study of regulatory T cells in long-lasting Graves disease. Findings and limits, study-wide: Persistent patients had a count of shared public clonotypes (approximately 3,000) that exceeded that of new patients (approximately 1,000). Persistent Graves' patients showed a TCR diversity that was lower than that of newly diagnosed ones.

Time point noted: newly diagnosed GD, antithyroid drugs for less than 3 months. The TCR library was prepared using RNA isolated from PBMCs. In this sample, this clonotype turned up a few times. Its antigen is unidentified. The TCR beta library used iRepertoire HTBI primers with Arm-PCR amplification of CDR3. A single record per CDR3 protein comes from TCRdb applying MiXCR to the multiplex PCR reads. The profile shows a few hundred thousand distinct CDR3 sequences, roughly 17% of them singletons. Losses at the gene ends were 7 bases for V and 1 base for J; bases not matched to a gene: 5. CDR1 is MNHNS and CDR2 is SASEGT in the germline V gene. This CDR3 has 15 amino acids. This sample was shared with a second study, whose subject was T cells in Graves' hyperthyroidism and ophthalmopathy. From that study: Diagnosis relied on clinical symptoms, serum thyroxine and TRAb, thyroid ultrasound and orbital computed tomography. Model-based prediction identified ophthalmopathy a median roughly six months prior to its onset.

The specimen comprised peripheral blood mononuclear cells (PBMCs), sampled at new diagnosis, from a patient treated with antithyroid drugs. The V call is TRBV6-1, the J call TRBJ2-1, with 9 nucleotides matching TRBD1. The source of this sequence is a man between 40 and 49 years old with Graves disease. The CDR3 sequence is CASNGGQGSYNEQFF. The CDR3 DNA reads as TGTGCCAGCAATGGGGGACAGGGTTCCTACAATGAGCAGTTCTTC.